A selection of T cell receptor beta chains follows, all from one sample in a study of cytomegalovirus exposure and HLA in healthy donors. Generated by immunoSEQ multiplex PCR, the TCRdb table keeps only in-frame clones and is missing some. Among fewer than 300,000 clones listed, around 89% were seen once. Source material: PBMCs. The receptors come from a woman under 30 in good health and CMV-seronegative. Both conserved end residues are part of each CDR3. A D gene is named only where the DNA matches it firmly. Clone size is shown for a subset of rows, as once, few, many or a class of expanded clone.

CDR3,DNA,size,V,D,J
CASSIRGAREQYF,TGTGCCAGTAGTATTCGGGGGGCGCGGGAGCAGTACTTC,.,TRBV19,.,TRBJ2-7
CASSLGQGYISYEQYF,TGTGCCAGCAGTTTAGGACAGGGTTATATTTCCTACGAGCAGTACTTC,once,TRBV28,TRBD1,TRBJ2-7
CAIIAYNEQFF,TGTGCCATCATAGCCTACAATGAGCAGTTCTTC,few,TRBV5-4,.,TRBJ2-1
CASSAYAGETQYF,TGTGCCAGCAGTGCCTACGCAGGAGAGACCCAGTACTTC,once,TRBV2,.,TRBJ2-5
CASSSGRGREQYF,TGTGCCAGCAGTTCGGGCAGGGGGAGAGAGCAGTACTTC,once,TRBV28,TRBD1,TRBJ2-7
CASSPDRGNQPQHF,TGTGCCAGCAGCCCCGACAGGGGTAATCAGCCCCAGCATTTT,.,TRBV2,TRBD1,TRBJ1-5
CASSEEVEGDRPYGYTF,TGTGCCAGCAGTGAAGAAGTCGAGGGGGACAGACCCTATGGCTACACCTTC,.,TRBV6-1,TRBD1,TRBJ1-2
CASSFVAGVLEQFF,TGTGCCAGCAGCTTCGTAGCGGGAGTACTTGAGCAGTTCTTC,.,TRBV7-6,TRBD2,TRBJ2-1
CASSPRGQGFFEQYF,TGTGCCAGCAGCCCGAGGGGACAGGGATTCTTCGAGCAGTACTTC,.,TRBV6-5,TRBD1,TRBJ2-7
CASSLGQNGADTQYF,TGTGCCAGCAGTCTGGGACAGAACGGGGCAGATACGCAGTATTTT,.,TRBV6-4,TRBD1,TRBJ2-3
CASSSRQGYGYTF,TGTGCCAGCAGTTCCCGACAGGGCTATGGCTACACCTTC,.,TRBV28,TRBD1,TRBJ1-2
CASSPFLASGINEQFF,TGTGCCAGCAGCCCTTTCCTAGCTTCGGGCATAAATGAGCAGTTCTTC,.,TRBV11-2,.,TRBJ2-1
CASSRSGLMPYEQYF,TGTGCCAGTAGCCGCTCTGGACTGATGCCCTACGAGCAGTACTTC,.,TRBV19,.,TRBJ2-7
CASGRQDTTEANQPQHF,TGTGCTAGTGGCCGCCAGGACACCACCGAAGCGAATCAGCCCCAGCATTTT,.,TRBV12-5,.,TRBJ1-5
CASSYSGGTDTQYF,TGTGCCAGCAGTTACAGCGGGGGCACAGATACGCAGTATTTT,.,TRBV6-6,TRBD2,TRBJ2-3
CASSFRPGQGNSGANVLTF,TGTGCCAGCAGTTTCCGTCCGGGACAGGGTAACTCTGGGGCCAACGTCCTGACTTTC,.,TRBV27,TRBD1,TRBJ2-6
CASSQGTTGVLRGYTF,TGCGCCAGCAGCCAGGGTACCACAGGGGTTCTTCGTGGCTACACCTTC,once,TRBV4-3,TRBD1,TRBJ1-2
CASTYDLFNTEAFF,TGTGCCAGCACCTACGATCTGTTCAACACTGAAGCTTTCTTT,.,TRBV6-5,.,TRBJ1-1
CASSFQGPGVGGEKLFF,TGCGCCAGCAGCTTTCAGGGGCCGGGCGTGGGCGGTGAAAAACTGTTTTTT,.,TRBV5-1,.,TRBJ1-4
CASSRTGVPYNEQFF,TGCGCCAGCAGCCGGACAGGGGTCCCCTACAATGAGCAGTTCTTC,.,TRBV5-1,TRBD1,TRBJ2-1
CASSLAETGSSKTQYF,TGCGCCAGCAGCTTGGCCGAGACAGGGTCGAGTAAGACCCAGTACTTC,.,TRBV5-1,TRBD1,TRBJ2-5
CASRRDRGADTQYF,TGTGCCAGCAGGAGGGACAGGGGGGCAGATACGCAGTATTTT,.,TRBV6-1,TRBD1,TRBJ2-3
CASSHPREGYGYTF,TGTGCCAGCAGCCACCCCAGGGAGGGCTATGGCTACACCTTC,once,TRBV16,.,TRBJ1-2
CASSIRKGGNTGELFF,TGTGCCAGTAGTATACGGAAAGGGGGCAACACCGGGGAGCTGTTTTTT,.,TRBV19,TRBD1,TRBJ2-2
CAWSVGLPPSVF,TGTGCCTGGAGTGTTGGACTCCCCCCCTCCGTCTTC,once,TRBV30,.,TRBJ2-1
CASSQDEGRRTEAFF,TGCGCCAGCAGCCAAGATGAGGGGAGGAGGACTGAAGCTTTCTTT,.,TRBV4-3,.,TRBJ1-1
CASSQLAARAQSEQFF,TGCGCCAGCAGCCAACTAGCGGCGAGAGCTCAGAGTGAGCAGTTCTTC,once,TRBV4-3,TRBD2,TRBJ2-1
CASSLALAGGSADTQYF,TGTGCCAGCAGCTTAGCGTTAGCGGGAGGTTCTGCAGATACGCAGTATTTT,.,TRBV7-8,TRBD2,TRBJ2-3
CASSLGATYNEQFF,TGCGCCAGCAGCTTGGGAGCTACTTACAATGAGCAGTTCTTC,few,TRBV5-1,.,TRBJ2-1
CASSQDYSSSYEQYF,TGCGCCAGCAGCCAAGACTACTCGAGCTCCTACGAGCAGTACTTC,.,TRBV4-3,.,TRBJ2-7
CSASPGQVAEQYF,TGCAGCGCTTCACCGGGACAGGTGGCCGAGCAGTACTTC,.,TRBV29-1,TRBD1,TRBJ2-7
CASSKQGNEQYF,TGTGCCAGCAGTAAACAGGGGAACGAGCAGTACTTC,.,TRBV28,TRBD1,TRBJ2-7
CATSRPDTEAFF,TGTGCCACCAGCAGACCGGACACTGAAGCTTTCTTT,.,TRBV15,.,TRBJ1-1
CASSKRNTGELFF,TGTGCCAGCAGCAAGCGAAACACCGGGGAGCTGTTTTTT,.,TRBV28,.,TRBJ2-2
CASSLEPEGSYGYTF,TGCGCCAGCAGCTTGGAACCCGAGGGCAGCTATGGCTACACCTTC,.,TRBV5-1,.,TRBJ1-2
CASSLDRGHGELFF,TGCGCCAGCAGCTTGGACAGGGGGCACGGGGAGCTGTTTTTT,.,TRBV5-1,TRBD1,TRBJ2-2
CASSVGLAGDPGEQFF,TGTGCCAGCAGCGTAGGACTAGCGGGAGATCCGGGTGAGCAGTTCTTC,.,TRBV9,TRBD2,TRBJ2-1
CAWSDGYNQPQHF,TGTGCCTGGAGTGACGGTTACAATCAGCCCCAGCATTTT,.,TRBV30,.,TRBJ1-5
CASSPRGAGVTYEQYF,TGTGCCAGCAGCCCTCGTGGAGCGGGAGTTACCTACGAGCAGTACTTC,.,TRBV7-9,TRBD2,TRBJ2-7
CASSELRSWNEQFF,TGTGCCAGCAGTGAACTTCGGTCCTGGAATGAGCAGTTCTTC,.,TRBV25-1,.,TRBJ2-1
CASSSDGTRPPGELFF,TGTGCCAGCAGTTCCGACGGGACTCGACCTCCCGGGGAGCTGTTTTTT,.,TRBV6-6,.,TRBJ2-2
CASRGGYSYNEQFF,TGTGCCAGCAGGGGGGGGTACTCCTACAATGAGCAGTTCTTC,.,TRBV5-6,TRBD2,TRBJ2-1
CASFSPPGDWDSYEQYF,TGTGCCAGCTTCTCCCCCCCCGGGGACTGGGATTCCTACGAGCAGTACTTC,once,TRBV9,.,TRBJ2-7
CATSRDTLGTGYGYTF,TGTGCCACCAGCAGAGACACCCTCGGGACAGGGTATGGCTACACCTTC,.,TRBV15,TRBD1,TRBJ1-2
CASSPRRSGSYEQYF,TGTGCCAGCAGCCCCCGAAGAAGCGGGAGCTACGAGCAGTACTTC,.,TRBV5-4,TRBD2,TRBJ2-7
CASSPQGQETQYF,TGTGCCAGCAGCCCCCAGGGGCAAGAGACCCAGTACTTC,.,TRBV27,.,TRBJ2-5
CAISGTGGLNNEQFF,TGTGCCATCAGTGGAACGGGAGGGTTAAACAATGAGCAGTTCTTC,.,TRBV10-3,TRBD2,TRBJ2-1
CASSGQGYAKNIQYF,TGTGCCAGCAGCGGACAGGGATACGCCAAAAACATTCAGTACTTC,.,TRBV9,TRBD1,TRBJ2-4
CASSFPSSYNEQFF,TGTGCCAGCAGCTTCCCCAGCTCCTACAATGAGCAGTTCTTC,.,TRBV11-2,.,TRBJ2-1
CASSLVQGGYEQYF,TGTGCCAGCAGCTTAGTACAGGGGGGCTACGAGCAGTACTTC,.,TRBV11-2,TRBD1,TRBJ2-7
CASSFPRQVVGSPLHF,TGTGCCAGCAGTTTTCCGAGACAGGTAGTGGGTTCACCCCTCCACTTT,.,TRBV28,.,TRBJ1-6
CASSPDRRGELFF,TGTGCCAGCAGCCCTGACAGGCGGGGGGAGCTGTTTTTT,.,TRBV7-2,.,TRBJ2-2
CASSRTSGRAETQYF,TGTGCCAGCAGCCGGACTAGCGGGAGGGCAGAGACCCAGTACTTC,.,TRBV7-6,TRBD2,TRBJ2-5
CASSRRTQGNTEAFF,TGTGCCAGCAGCCGACGGACACAGGGGAACACTGAAGCTTTCTTT,.,TRBV9,.,TRBJ1-1
CASSQDRGGPTDTQYF,TGCGCCAGCAGCCAAGATAGGGGGGGGCCCACAGATACGCAGTATTTT,.,TRBV4-3,.,TRBJ2-3